These 5 T cell receptor beta chains were sequenced from one sample in a study of regulatory T cells in long-lasting Graves disease (dated by TCRdb to the early 2020s). The meaning of the sample's time point label: newly diagnosed GD, antithyroid drugs for less than 3 months. For both TCR sequencing and RNA sequencing, RNA was extracted from PBMCs using TRIzol. Library preparation employed multiplex PCR. The sequencing machine was an Illumina HiSeq 4000. iRepertoire HTBI primers and Arm-PCR amplification of CDR3 regions were used to construct TCR beta libraries. In-frame beta chains were kept once TCRdb had trimmed the public reads at Q25 with fastp and called clones with MiXCR. Rows are unified per CDR3 protein, each entry keeping the most common DNA and genes. The sample table contains some 460,000 distinct CDR3 sequences; only one count was recorded for roughly 17% of them. More than 9% of the sample lies in the top ten.

The sample was also reused in another study, on T cells in Graves' hyperthyroidism and ophthalmopathy.

Sequencing was performed on peripheral blood mononuclear cells (PBMCs), taken at new diagnosis, from a patient treated with antithyroid drugs. These receptors came from a man in his forties or fifties with Graves disease. Donor details come from another sample of the same person, matched by shared clones.

This clonotype was picked up many times. The chain carries TRBV3-1 and TRBJ2-1; TRBD2 matches at 11 bases. The germline CDR1 and CDR2 sequences are LGHDT and YNNKEL (reference sequence). CDR3 length: 17 amino acids. V was clipped by 0 bases and J by 6 bases; unmatched bases: 7. This chain's CDR3 is CASSQDSRLAGTNEQFF. Here the CDR3 DNA reads TGTGCCAGCAGCCAAGATTCGAGACTAGCGGGAACCAATGAGCAGTTCTTC.

The chain is built from TRBV19 and TRBJ1-6; D unclear. The CDR3 length is 14 residues. Per germline, CDR1 LNHDA and CDR2 SQIVND (reference sequence). V lost 7 bases and J lost 5, with 12 bases in between. As DNA, the CDR3 is TGTGCCAGTAACTCCGGACTGAATAATTCACCCCTCCACTTT. Protein sequence: CASNSGLNNSPLHF. The full variable domain, rest sourced from reference TRBV19 and TRBJ1-6, is DGGITQSPKYLFRKEGQNVTLSCEQNLNHDAMYWYRQDPGQGLRLIYYSQIVNDFQKGDIAEGYSVSREKKESFPLTVTSAQKNPTAFYLCASNSGLNNSPLHFGNGTRLTVT.

This clonotype was seen ten or more times. V is TRBV28 and J is TRBJ2-5, with TRBD2 matching 7 bases. The V segment lost 5 bases and the J segment 5 bases; nucleotides outside the gene matches: 11. The CDR3 has 15 residues. Germline V gives CDR1 MDHEN, CDR2 SYDVKM. CDR3 amino acids: CASSHGAGWRETQYF. CDR3 in DNA: TGTGCCAGCAGTCACGGAGCGGGATGGCGGGAGACCCAGTACTTC.

This clonotype was counted between two and nine times. V usage is TRBV6-1 and J usage is TRBJ1-2; no firm D call. Per the germline V gene, CDR1 is MNHNS and CDR2 is SASEGT. This CDR3 is built from 11 residues. V dropped 8 bases and J dropped 2 bases, with 6 bases sitting between them. CDR3 amino acids: CASELNYGYTF. Written as DNA, the CDR3 is TGTGCCAGCGAACTCAACTATGGCTACACCTTC.

The chain is built from TRBV12-3 or TRBV12-4 and TRBJ2-2; D may be TRBD2 (5 bases). V was cut by 8 bases and J by 7 bases, with 20 bases left in between. The CDR3 is 15 residues long. The CDR3 is CASPIKSGSGGELFF. The CDR3, as DNA: TGTGCCAGCCCTATCAAAAGCGGCTCCGGCGGGGAGCTGTTTTTT.